The 9 T cell receptor beta chains in this list originate from one sample, sequenced in a study of control samples from healthy donors and cancer patients. Here immunoSEQ multiplex PCR was the method, and the copy in TCRdb shows in-frame clones only, minus some. The profile shows more than 95,000 clones, about nine tenths of them singletons. Material for sequencing was blood. These receptors came from a middle-aged man in good health.

In nucleotides, the CDR3 is TGTGCCAGCAGCTTAATGAGGCAGGGGGCCGCAGATACGCAGTATTTT. Its translation: CASSLMRQGAADTQYF. The genes are TRBV7-3 and TRBJ2-3; TRBD1 matches 8 bases. Germline CDR1 is SGHTA and CDR2 is FQGTGA. The V and J ends lost 1 base and 4 bases, in that order; junction bases with no gene match: 7. The CDR3 totals 16 residues.

The V call is TRBV27, the J call TRBJ1-4, with D unclear. V shed 6 bases and J shed 3 bases, with 14 bases lying between them. Germline CDR1 reads MNHEY; CDR2 reads SMNVEV (reference sequence). This CDR3 spans 15 amino acids. CDR3 bases: TGTGCCAGCAGCCGGGCTTTTAGTCCTAATGAAAAACTGTTTTTT. It specifies CASSRAFSPNEKLFF.

As for this clone: This sample also contains other DNA sequences that code for the same CDR3. The chain employs TRBV5-4 and TRBJ2-3; weak D call: TRBD2 (5 bases). With 5 bases removed from V and 3 bases from J, the gap between germline ends came to 7 bases. CDR3 length: 12 amino acids. The germline gives CDR1 SGHNT, CDR2 YYREEE (reference sequence). The CDR3 DNA reads TGTGCCAGCAGATCGGGAACAGATACGCAGTATTTT. Amino acids: CASRSGTDTQYF.

The chain is built from TRBV21-1 and TRBJ1-4. TRBV21-1 is recorded as a pseudogene. CDR3 length equals 12 residues. CDR3 sequence: CASSNPREKLFF. The CDR3 coding sequence is TGTGCCAGCAGCAACCCGCGGGAAAAACTGTTTTTT.

The rearrangement joins TRBV7-2 to TRBJ1-1; 9 nucleotides match TRBD1. Germline trimming cut 3 bases from V and 5 bases from J; bases unmatched to any gene: 4. CDR1 SGHTA and CDR2 FQGNSA come from the germline V gene. The CDR3 length is 14 residues. In DNA form, the CDR3 reads TGTGCCAGCAGCTTCACAGGGGGCGGTACTGAAGCTTTCTTT. Its protein product is CASSFTGGGTEAFF.

This chain joins TRBV6-2 or TRBV6-3 and TRBJ1-2, with D hard to call. V shed 2 bases and J shed 5 bases, with 3 bases lying between them. The CDR3 totals 11 residues. The V gene's germline CDR1 is MNHEY and CDR2 SVGEGT. The CDR3 region has the DNA TGTGCCAGCAGTTACCCTTATGGCTACACCTTC. Protein sequence: CASSYPYGYTF.

The chain carries TRBV4-2 and TRBJ1-1; no definite D call. V shed 0 bases and J shed 0 bases, with 5 bases lying between them. The length of the CDR3 is 14 residues. Germline values: CDR1 LGHNA, CDR2 YNFKEQ. This CDR3 is CASSQDSLNTEAFF. CDR3 in DNA: TGTGCCAGCAGCCAAGACAGTCTGAACACTGAAGCTTTCTTT.

This clone was seen a handful of times. V is TRBV7-2 and J is TRBJ1-2; possibly TRBD1 for D (6 bases). There are 15 residues in the CDR3. V lost 2 bases, J lost 3 bases, and 13 bases lay in between. From germline, CDR1 is SGHTA and CDR2 FQGNSA. CDR3 loop: CASSLQGRVDYGYTF. The CDR3 DNA follows: TGTGCCAGCAGCTTACAGGGGAGGGTAGACTATGGCTACACCTTC.

In this sample, this clone turned up once. V usage is TRBV12-3 or TRBV12-4 and J usage is TRBJ1-3, with no clear D. Trimming left V 8 bases short and J 9 bases short, with 11 bases between. The CDR3 has 11 amino acids. CDR3 coding DNA: TGTGCCAGCCGGCCATACCGCACCATATATTTT. Translated: CASRPYRTIYF.